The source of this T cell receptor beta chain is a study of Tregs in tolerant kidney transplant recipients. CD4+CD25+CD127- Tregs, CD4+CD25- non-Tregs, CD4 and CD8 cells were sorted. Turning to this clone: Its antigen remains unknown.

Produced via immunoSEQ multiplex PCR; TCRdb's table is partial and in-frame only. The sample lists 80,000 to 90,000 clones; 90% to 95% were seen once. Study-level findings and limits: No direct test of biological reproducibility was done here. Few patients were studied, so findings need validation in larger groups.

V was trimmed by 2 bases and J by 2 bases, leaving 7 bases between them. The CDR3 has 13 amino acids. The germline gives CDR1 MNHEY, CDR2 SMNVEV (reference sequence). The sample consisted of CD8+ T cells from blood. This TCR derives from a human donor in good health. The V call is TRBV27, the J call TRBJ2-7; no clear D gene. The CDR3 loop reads CASSLRQTYEQYF. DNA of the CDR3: TGTGCCAGCAGTTTACGGCAGACCTACGAGCAGTACTTC.